Here is one TCR beta chain with its context. The germline V gene encodes CDR1 KGHSH and CDR2 LQKENI. V lost 2 bases to trimming and J lost 2 bases; unmatched junction nucleotides: 6. This CDR3 is built from 16 residues. This entry is derived from a study of blood T cell repertoires in COVID-19. Clones were sequenced by immunoSEQ multiplex PCR, and TCRdb holds only the in-frame ones, with some missing. This sample carries approximately 290,000 clones, roughly 89% of them seen once, and the ten largest clones take about 4.5%. The TCR was taken from a woman in her late teens or twenties with acute COVID-19. The V gene is TRBV18, the J gene TRBJ2-3; 8 nucleotides line up with TRBD2. Sequencing input: PBMCs or T cells enriched from blood (not recorded which). In nucleotides, the CDR3 is TGTGCCAGCTCACCAATGGTAGCGGGATCCACAGATACGCAGTATTTT. It translates to CASSPMVAGSTDTQYF. The full variable domain, with the rest looked up from reference TRBV18 and TRBJ2-3, is NAGVMQNPRHLVRRRGQEARLRCSPMKGHSHVYWYRQLPEEGLKFMVYLQKENIIDESGMPKERFSAEFPKEGPSILRIQQVVRGDSAAYFCASSPMVAGSTDTQYFGPGTRLTVL.